This T cell receptor (beta chain) stems from a study of T cells of healthy individuals. TCRdb itself ran the 5' RACE reads through MiXCR, one entry per CDR3 protein. Among around 100,000 distinct CDR3 sequences listed, roughly 18% were seen once. Germline V gene data show CDR1 as SEHNR and CDR2 as FQNEAQ (reference sequence). J gave up 15 bases and V 5 bases, and 9 bases lay outside the gene matches. This CDR3 region has 12 residues. The V gene is TRBV7-9, the J gene TRBJ2-1; 8 bases are a match to TRBD1. This clonotype was obtained from a human donor in good health. The CDR3 sequence: CASSPQDRASFF. CDR3 nucleotides: TGTGCCAGCAGCCCCCAGGACAGGGCCTCGTTCTTC.